Shown below are 8 T cell receptor beta chains from a single sample sequenced in a study of T cells in Graves' hyperthyroidism and ophthalmopathy. Amplification targeted TCR beta CDR3 regions from RNA transcripts. A set of HTBI primers served as the primers for a first-round RT-PCR of the TCR CDR3. MiXCR, run by TCRdb on the multiplex PCR reads, gives a single entry per CDR3 protein. Of over 200,000 distinct CDR3 sequences listed, about 15% are singletons. What was sequenced was blood. These receptors were taken from a man aged 45 to 65 with Graves' hyperthyroidism.

J is TRBJ2-7 and V is TRBV6-6, with D perhaps being TRBD1 or TRBD2 (6 bases each). The V end was cut by 2 bases, the J end by 3 bases, with 14 bases between. This CDR3 has 15 residues. Per germline, CDR1 MNHNY and CDR2 SVGAGI (reference sequence). The CDR3 reads CASSYGGPDHYEQYF. Written as DNA, the CDR3 is TGTGCCAGCAGTTACGGGGGGCCTGATCACTACGAGCAGTACTTC.

There are many counts of this clonotype. CDR3 nucleotide sequence: TGTGCCTGGAGTGTCCCAGAGACTAGCGGCTCCTACGAGCAGTACTTC. It specifies CAWSVPETSGSYEQYF. This chain connects TRBV30 to TRBJ2-7, with 9 positions matching TRBD2. The CDR3 loop spans 16 amino acids. V was pared by 0 bases and J by 0 bases, with 6 bases of the junction left unmatched. The germline V gene encodes CDR1 GTSNPN and CDR2 SVGIG (reference sequence).

This rearrangement joins TRBV5-1 to TRBJ1-3, with 7 nucleotides matching TRBD1. Germline assignment: CDR1 SGHRS and CDR2 YFSETQ. The CDR3 totals 16 residues. The V gene end was trimmed by 4 bases and the J gene end by 2 bases; junction bases not matched to a gene: 9. CDR3 in amino acids: CASSLGQDLTGNTIYF. CDR3 DNA sequence: TGCGCCAGCAGCCTCGGACAGGACTTAACTGGAAACACCATATATTTT.

The V and J genes are TRBV5-4 and TRBJ1-4, with TRBD1 identical over 10 bases. Germline V lookup: CDR1 SGHNT, CDR2 YYREEE (reference sequence). The CDR3 totals 14 residues. Unmatched junction bases numbered 4, after V lost 3 bases and J lost 8 bases. The CDR3 loop reads CASSWDRGDEKLFF. CDR3 coding DNA: TGTGCCAGCAGCTGGGACAGGGGAGACGAAAAACTGTTTTTT. The full variable domain, with the rest looked up from reference TRBV5-4 and TRBJ1-4, is ETGVTQSPTHLIKTRGQQVTLRCSSQSGHNTVSWYQQALGQGPQFIFQYYREEENGRGNFPPRFSGLQFPNYSSELNVNALELDDSALYLCASSWDRGDEKLFFGSGTQLSVL.

This clonotype showed up many times. The genes are TRBV30 and TRBJ2-3; 8 nucleotides align to TRBD1. Germline V gene sequence: CDR1 GTSNPN, CDR2 SVGIG (reference sequence). The CDR3 is 14 residues long. Unmatched junction bases numbered 10, after V lost 8 bases and J lost 3 bases. The DNA of the CDR3 is TGTGCCGCCCAGACAGGGGTGAGGACAGATACGCAGTATTTT. It encodes CAAQTGVRTDTQYF.

This clonotype has at least ten counts. The rearrangement joins TRBV20-1 to TRBJ2-7; 9 bases agree with TRBD2. The germline V gene encodes CDR1 DFQATT and CDR2 SNEGSKA (reference sequence). Trimming at V came to 0 bases and at J to 1 base, leaving 4 bases not matched to a gene. The CDR3 length is 15 residues. CDR3 amino acids: CSARDPLAGSYEQYF. The CDR3 DNA follows: TGCAGTGCTAGAGATCCCCTAGCGGGATCCTACGAGCAGTACTTC.

In this sample, this clonotype turned up many times. This chain joins TRBV11-3 and TRBJ2-1; 7 nucleotides agree with TRBD2. V lost 3 bases, J lost 7 bases, and 6 bases stayed unmatched. This CDR3 has 14 residues. Per germline, CDR1 SGHNT and CDR2 YENEEA. The CDR3 DNA is TGTGCCAGCAGCTTTCCGGCGGGAGTAAATGAGCAGTTCTTC. Translation gives CASSFPAGVNEQFF.

This clonotype was recorded many times. The V gene is TRBV18, the J gene TRBJ2-7; D is possibly TRBD1 (6 bases). V dropped 3 bases and J dropped 5 bases, with 17 bases sitting between them. The CDR3 loop spans 15 amino acids. From germline, CDR1 is KGHSH and CDR2 LQKENI. This CDR3 is CASSPVSAGVDEQYF. The CDR3 region has the DNA TGTGCCAGCTCACCTGTATCCGCAGGGGTGGACGAGCAGTACTTC.